Listed below are T cell receptor beta chains from one sample, sequenced in a study of CD8+CD57+ T cells in acquired aplastic anemia. TCRdb reprocessed the reads via MiXCR and lists one record per CDR3 protein. The profile shows about 200,000 distinct CDR3 sequences, more than 55% of them singletons. Sequencing was carried out using sorted CD4+, CD8+, or CD8+CD57+ T cells (not recorded which) from PBMCs. The receptors come from a human donor with aplastic anemia. CDR3s include the opening cysteine and the closing phenylalanine or tryptophan. Each record gives: V gene, CDR3 length, CDR3 protein.

V: TRBV19; length: 14; CDR3: CASTDRKDNTEAFF
V: TRBV9; length: 16; CDR3: CASSEWSGGGIDLQYF
V: TRBV4-1; length: 17; CDR3: CASSPNVGAGGNQPQHF
V: TRBV20-1; length: 15; CDR3: CSARDGRQGMGGYTF
V: TRBV24-1; length: 14; CDR3: CATIGGVGNTEAFF
V: TRBV15; length: 16; CDR3: CATSRGGRGDYNEQFF
V: TRBV11-3; length: 15; CDR3: CASSQQLLGTGELFF
V: TRBV15; length: 16; CDR3: CATSSSRSGQLNEQFF
V: TRBV7-9; length: 16; CDR3: CASSFGAGTVAEKLFF
V: TRBV27; length: 13; CDR3: CASSWGQNYEQYF
V: TRBV10-3; length: 13; CDR3: CAISAGTNEKLFF
V: TRBV9; length: 14; CDR3: CASSVAGGDGELFF
V: TRBV7-3; length: 16; CDR3: CASSLDQAGGTDTQYF
V: TRBV7-2; length: 18; CDR3: CASSWGLWILSYNSPLHF
V: TRBV7-9; length: 13; CDR3: CASSARDRGSLYF
V: TRBV20-1; length: 12; CDR3: CSARRGQSEQYF
V: TRBV28; length: 11; CDR3: CASSYRAEAFF
V: TRBV20-1; length: 15; CDR3: CSARDAGAGANVLTF
V: TRBV10-1; length: 12; CDR3: CASSRSQETQYF
V: TRBV6-4; length: 13; CDR3: CASSDTTGNEQFF
V: TRBV10-3; length: 16; CDR3: CAISESGGAVNQPQHF
V: TRBV15; length: 14; CDR3: CATSITVPQETQYF
V: TRBV9; length: 11; CDR3: CASRVGDTQYF
V: TRBV7-2; length: 13; CDR3: CASSQQRLQPQHF
V: TRBV2; length: 13; CDR3: CAGLQGRMETQYF
V: TRBV11-1; length: 14; CDR3: CASSLAPGVNEQYF
V: TRBV10-3; length: 18; CDR3: CAITPGQLGLADTGELFF
V: TRBV19; length: 16; CDR3: CASSIEQGLMNTEAFF
V: TRBV10-1; length: 17; CDR3: CASSEPGLAGGQETQYF
V: TRBV24-1; length: 14; CDR3: CATRGTGRTTEAFF
V: TRBV7-2; length: 14; CDR3: CASSRGSSYNEQFF
V: TRBV9; length: 15; CDR3: CASSVGGTGGETQYF
V: TRBV10-3; length: 15; CDR3: CAISEGQGRSTEAFF
V: TRBV7-8; length: 14; CDR3: CASGSQGGFHEQYF
V: TRBV12-3/TRBV12-4; length: 13; CDR3: CASRTAWQETQYF
V: TRBV11-2; length: 12; CDR3: CASSSLSYEQYF
V: TRBV14; length: 16; CDR3: CASSHGQGKSVYGYTF
V: TRBV19; length: 14; CDR3: CASTVHATNEKLFF
V: TRBV11-2; length: 14; CDR3: CASSLNLDMYEQYF
V: TRBV7-3; length: 15; CDR3: CASSFSPGVNNEQFF
V: TRBV5-1; length: 15; CDR3: CASSLGAGALYEQYF
V: TRBV15; length: 15; CDR3: CATSSVELGYNEQFF
V: TRBV29-1; length: 16; CDR3: CSVRPRLSRVNTEAFF
V: TRBV7-9; length: 16; CDR3: CASSLYGDPGANVLTF
V: TRBV5-1; length: 17; CDR3: CASNPSGRMGSGHEQYF
V: TRBV20-1; length: 15; CDR3: CSARTSGYSYNEQFF
V: TRBV25-1; length: 15; CDR3: CASSELRTNTGELFF
V: TRBV29-1; length: 13; CDR3: CSVEKGGVGELFF
V: TRBV10-1; length: 13; CDR3: CASSESQGASYTF
V: TRBV5-6; length: 14; CDR3: CASSLKGLLIEQYF
V: TRBV28; length: 12; CDR3: CASKGVFYGYTF
V: TRBV4-1; length: 15; CDR3: CASSQRQGEAYEQYF